This paragraph covers one TCR beta chain sequence. This clonotype has a count of ten or more. This receptor's antigen is unknown. It has no much larger one-base neighbor in the sample; base qualities were not kept. In the germline V gene (reference sequence), CDR1 corresponds to MNHEY and CDR2 to SMNVEV. The CDR3 sequence holds 15 residues, the cysteine and phenylalanine included. The DNA shown is the 45-base CDR3, in frame from base 1. The V and J ends are trimmed by 3 bases and 1 base, leaving 12 bases between them. These data originate in a study of T cells in Graves' hyperthyroidism and ophthalmopathy (dated by TCRdb to between 2019 and 2020). Concerning the study at large: Peripheral blood samples were taken at the time of initial diagnosis, prior to any treatment. In addition, the study compared T-cell repertoires in thyroid tissue and in blood from five or six Graves' hyperthyroidism patients. The paper reports TCR Vbeta CDR3 sequencing of approximately 140 peripheral blood samples: some 41 ophthalmopathy, fewer than 80 hyperthyroidism and about 17 progressor patients. To identify distinguishing TCR V-J signatures, a discovery cohort of about 95 patients was used, comprising 43 with Graves' ophthalmopathy and approximately 58 with stable Graves' hyperthyroidism. The approximately 100 discovery patients were randomly split 7:3 into training and test sets. Whether ophthalmopathy could be predicted prospectively was tested in an independent validation cohort made up of roughly 19 hyperthyroidism patients plus 17 patients who later progressed to ophthalmopathy. After sampling, hyperthyroidism patients received methimazole starting at 30 mg daily, and ophthalmopathy patients received high-dose intravenous methylprednisolone. The study at large found these results: In validation, progression to ophthalmopathy was predicted by the model with roughly 71% sensitivity and roughly 72% specificity, a median of around 6.5 months before onset. A 13 V-J signature model separated ophthalmopathy from stable hyperthyroidism, with over 85% sensitivity and about 81% specificity in cross-validation and 80%/75% in testing. No statistical method was used to fix the sample size in advance, and group allocation was not hidden from the investigators. Most expanded thyroid clonotypes (frequency above 0.001) were also found in blood, which suggests that blood repertoires may mirror thyroid immune responses.

Ophthalmopathy patients had moderately to severely active disease, with a Clinical Activity Score of 3 or more, a NOSPECS grade of 4 or more, and a disease duration of less than 3 months. Patients with uncontrolled infections, other autoimmune diseases, pregnancy or lactation were excluded. Diagnoses were based on clinical symptoms, serum thyroxine and TRAb, thyroid ultrasound and orbital computed tomography. PBMCs were isolated from roughly 10 ml of fresh peripheral blood by Ficoll-Paque density gradient centrifugation. Total RNA was extracted using Trizol reagent, and RNA quality was assessed on an Agilent 2100 Bioanalyzer. The TCR beta CDR3 regions were amplified from RNA transcripts. The first round of RT-PCR for the TCR CDR3 was performed with the HTBI primer set and the Qiagen OneStep RT-PCR kit. The libraries were constructed in a second round of multiplex PCR and then size-selected and purified. Libraries were sequenced paired-end with 100 bp reads on an Illumina HiSeq2000. Turning to the authors' computational methods: Raw data were processed with SOAPnuke, discarding reads with adapters, uncalled bases, mean Phred below 15, or no exact constant-primer or identifier match. High-quality paired reads were merged using COPE v1.2.5, and each unique nucleotide sequence was defined as a clonotype. MiTCR v1.1 was used to align the clonotypes against IMGT TRBV, TRBD and TRBJ reference segments. The analysis was restricted to V-J combinations with a frequency above 0.0001, which together covered roughly 99% of the repertoires. A TCS score was defined as the ratio between F50 (clonal expansion) and ExV (chaos), using BLOSUM62-based TCRdist between CDR3 peptides within each V-J. Welch's t-statistics and random forest reduced 500 to 550 V-J features to fewer than 15, which were used in a naive Bayes classifier (R e1071). Clones were called with MiXCR by TCRdb after fastp trimmed the public reads at Q25, and only in-frame beta chains were retained. Every distinct CDR3 protein forms one entry, paired with its most common genes and DNA. These V and J calls rely on TCRdb rather than the paper's analysis. This sample holds about 600,000 distinct CDR3 sequences; 12% to 15% were observed only once. The top ten clonotypes cover 7.1% of the sample.

This TCR derives from a woman younger than 30 with Graves' ophthalmopathy. The sample comprised blood. Recombination linked TRBV27 to TRBJ1-1; TRBD1 is possibly the D segment (5 matching bases). In nucleotides, the sequence is TGTGCCAGCAGTTTGAGGCAGGGCAGGAACACTGAAGCTTTCTTT. Its coded protein is CASSLRQGRNTEAFF.